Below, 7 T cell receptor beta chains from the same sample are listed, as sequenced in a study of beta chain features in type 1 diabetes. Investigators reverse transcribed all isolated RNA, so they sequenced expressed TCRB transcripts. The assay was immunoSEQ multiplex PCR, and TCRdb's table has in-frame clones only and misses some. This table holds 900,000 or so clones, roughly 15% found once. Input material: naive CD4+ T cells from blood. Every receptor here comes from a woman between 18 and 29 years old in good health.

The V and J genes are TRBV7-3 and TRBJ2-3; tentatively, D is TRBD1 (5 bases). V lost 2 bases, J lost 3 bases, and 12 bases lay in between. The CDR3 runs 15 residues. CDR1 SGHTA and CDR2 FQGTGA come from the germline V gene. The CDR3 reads CASSLGVRETDTQYF. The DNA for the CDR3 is TGTGCCAGCAGCTTAGGGGTCAGGGAAACAGATACGCAGTATTTT.

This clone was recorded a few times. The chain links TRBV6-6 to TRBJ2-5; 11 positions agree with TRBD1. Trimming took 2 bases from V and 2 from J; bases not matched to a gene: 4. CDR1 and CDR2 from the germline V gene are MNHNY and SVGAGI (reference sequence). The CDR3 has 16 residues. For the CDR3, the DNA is TGTGCCAGCAGTTACGCCGGGACAGGGGGTCAAGAGACCCAGTACTTC. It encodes CASSYAGTGGQETQYF.

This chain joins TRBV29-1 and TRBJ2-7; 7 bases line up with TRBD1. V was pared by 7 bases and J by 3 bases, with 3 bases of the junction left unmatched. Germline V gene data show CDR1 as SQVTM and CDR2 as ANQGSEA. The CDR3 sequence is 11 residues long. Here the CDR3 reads CSARTGYEQYF. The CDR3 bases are TGCAGCGCAAGGACAGGCTACGAGCAGTACTTC.

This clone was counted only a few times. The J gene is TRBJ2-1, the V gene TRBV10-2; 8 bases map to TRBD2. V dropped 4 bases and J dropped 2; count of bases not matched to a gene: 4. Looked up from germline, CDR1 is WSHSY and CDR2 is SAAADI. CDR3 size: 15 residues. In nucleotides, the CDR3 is TGCGCCAGCAGTGTCTACGGGAGGGCCTACAATGAGCAGTTCTTC. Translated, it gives CASSVYGRAYNEQFF.

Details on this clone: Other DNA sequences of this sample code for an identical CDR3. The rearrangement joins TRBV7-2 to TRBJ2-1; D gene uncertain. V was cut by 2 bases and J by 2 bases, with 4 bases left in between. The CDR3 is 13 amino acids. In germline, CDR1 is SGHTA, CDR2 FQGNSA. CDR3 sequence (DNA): TGTGCCAGCAGCTTATCAACCTACAATGAGCAGTTCTTC. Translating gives CASSLSTYNEQFF.

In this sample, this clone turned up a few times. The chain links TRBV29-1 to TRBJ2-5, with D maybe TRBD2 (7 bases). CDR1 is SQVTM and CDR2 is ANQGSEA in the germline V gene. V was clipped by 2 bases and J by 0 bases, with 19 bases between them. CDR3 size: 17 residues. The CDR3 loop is CSVESFWGGTHQETQYF. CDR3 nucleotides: TGCAGCGTTGAATCGTTTTGGGGGGGCACGCACCAAGAGACCCAGTACTTC.

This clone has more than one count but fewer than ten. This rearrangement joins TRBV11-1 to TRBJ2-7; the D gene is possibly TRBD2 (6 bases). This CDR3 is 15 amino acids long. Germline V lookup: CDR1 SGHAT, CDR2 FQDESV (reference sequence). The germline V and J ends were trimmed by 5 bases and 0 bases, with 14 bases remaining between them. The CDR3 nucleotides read TGTGCCAGCAGCCTCCTCCTGGAGGGCTCCTACGAGCAGTACTTC. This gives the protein CASSLLLEGSYEQYF.